A selection of T cell receptor beta chains follows, all from one sample in a study of identical twins. One entry per CDR3 protein, called by TCRdb with MiXCR from the 5' RACE reads. In the table there are under 300,000 distinct CDR3 sequences, approximately 11% of which are singletons. The data also belong to a second study, concerning yellow fever vaccine responses in identical twins.

Material for sequencing was memory (CD45RO+) T cells sorted from blood. Source of these receptors: a woman aged 18-29 years in good health. CDR3s include the opening cysteine and the closing phenylalanine or tryptophan. D genes are given only for firm matches. Clone size appears in some rows only: once, few, many, or a class for an expanded clone.

j_call clone_size d_call v_call cdr3_aa cdr3_nt
TRBJ2-6 . TRBD2 TRBV28 CASSSVASGLAGAPAGANVLTF TGTGCCAGCAGTTCGGTAGCGTCGGGGTTAGCGGGAGCCCCCGCTGGGGCCAACGTCCTGACTTTC
TRBJ2-3 . TRBD2 TRBV11-2 CASSLAGGEDTQYF TGTGCCAGCAGCCTAGCGGGCGGGGAAGATACGCAGTATTTT
TRBJ2-3 few . TRBV7-6 CASSLSLADTQYF TGTGCCAGCAGTCTATCCCTGGCAGATACGCAGTATTTT
TRBJ1-1 many TRBD1 TRBV12-3/TRBV12-4 CASTRTGGFTEAFF TGTGCCAGCACCAGAACAGGGGGCTTCACTGAAGCTTTCTTT
TRBJ1-1 few . TRBV5-5 CASSLVPKSNTEAFF TGTGCCAGCAGCTTGGTTCCGAAATCCAACACTGAAGCTTTCTTT
TRBJ1-4 many . TRBV10-3 CAISEERTVAEKLFF TGTGCCATCAGTGAGGAGAGGACAGTGGCTGAAAAACTGTTTTTT
TRBJ2-7 . . TRBV7-9 CASSTTGLVSSYEQYF TGTGCCAGCAGCACAACGGGACTCGTCAGCTCCTACGAGCAGTACTTC
TRBJ2-7 few TRBD2 TRBV7-2 CASSLGRSSGSYEQYF TGTGCCAGCAGCTTAGGACGGTCTAGCGGGAGCTACGAGCAGTACTTC
TRBJ1-2 many . TRBV5-1 CASSFGQLNYGYTF TGCGCCAGCAGCTTTGGACAGCTTAACTATGGCTACACCTTC
TRBJ1-5 many . TRBV7-8 CASSLASPGGNQPQHF TGTGCCAGCAGCTTAGCCTCTCCCGGTGGAAATCAGCCCCAGCATTTT
TRBJ2-3 . . TRBV28 CASRKQGGGTDTQYF TGTGCCAGCAGGAAACAGGGGGGAGGGACAGATACGCAGTATTTT
TRBJ2-2 . TRBD2 TRBV4-3 CASSQEFGLAGVHGELFF TGCGCCAGCAGCCAAGAGTTCGGACTAGCGGGAGTTCACGGGGAGCTGTTTTTT
TRBJ1-1 . TRBD1 TRBV5-1 CASSLYRQGNTEAFF TGCGCCAGCAGCTTATACCGACAGGGCAACACTGAAGCTTTCTTT